The rows below give T cell receptor beta chains drawn from one sample of a study of blood T cells in healthy people across ages. TCRdb ran MiXCR on the 5' RACE reads and lists one entry per CDR3 protein. The profile covers some 1.4 million distinct CDR3 sequences, with about 40% appearing a single time and approximately 7.9% taken by the ten largest. The sequenced material came from blood. The receptors here all came from a woman aged 18-30 years in good health. CDR3s include the opening cysteine and the closing phenylalanine or tryptophan. A D gene is named only where the DNA matches it firmly. Some rows have no size entry. The others give once, few or many, or a class for an expanded clone.

V gene	CDR3 length	clone size	J gene	D gene	CDR3 DNA	CDR3 protein
TRBV6-6	13	few	TRBJ2-5	-	TGTGCCAGCAATCCGGGGCAGGGGGAGACCCAGTACTTC	CASNPGQGETQYF
TRBV11-2	14	few	TRBJ2-7	TRBD1	TGTGCCAGCAGCGAAGGACAGGGGAGGTACGAGCAGTACTTC	CASSEGQGRYEQYF
TRBV6-1	13	few	TRBJ1-2	TRBD1	TGTGCCAGCAGTCACGGGACAGGTCCTGGCTACACCTTC	CASSHGTGPGYTF
TRBV3-1	15	-	TRBJ2-7	TRBD1	TGTGCCAGCAGCCAAGCCGGGACAGGGGGCTACGAGCAGTACTTC	CASSQAGTGGYEQYF
TRBV10-3	14	few	TRBJ1-1	-	TGTGCCATCAGTGATGACAGGAGGAACACTGAAGCTTTCTTT	CAISDDRRNTEAFF
TRBV6-5	13	-	TRBJ1-2	-	TGTGCCAGCAGAGCCCCAGGGTGGAATGGCTACACCTTC	CASRAPGWNGYTF
TRBV27	13	-	TRBJ2-7	-	TGTGCCAGCAGTTCCAGCCCTAGTCGCGAGCAGTACTTC	CASSSSPSREQYF
TRBV2	17	-	TRBJ2-1	-	TGTGCCAGCAGGTCACAGGACCAGGTTATTTTATACAATGAGCAGTTCTTC	CASRSQDQVILYNEQFF
TRBV4-2	15	-	TRBJ2-7	TRBD1	TGTGCCAGCAGCCCATACTCGACAGGGTTCTACGGGCAGTACTTC	CASSPYSTGFYGQYF
TRBV7-2	15	few	TRBJ2-1	-	TGTGCCAGCAGCTTAGGGTCCGGGCTAGTATATGAGCAGTTCTTC	CASSLGSGLVYEQFF
TRBV9	18	-	TRBJ2-1	-	TGTGCCAGCAGCGCAGGGAGGTCAGGACGGAGCTCCTACAATGAGCAGTTCTTC	CASSAGRSGRSSYNEQFF
TRBV7-9	15	few	TRBJ2-1	-	TGTGCCAGCAGCTTAGCGGCCGTGGGGTTGCATGAGCAGTTCTTC	CASSLAAVGLHEQFF
TRBV24-1	15	few	TRBJ2-1	-	TGTGCCACCAGTGTGGGCAGGGGACCCTACAATGAGCAGTTCTTC	CATSVGRGPYNEQFF
TRBV12-3/TRBV12-4	18	-	TRBJ2-7	TRBD2	TGTGCCAGCAGTCCCCGGACTAGCGAGAGGTCATACTCCTACGAGCAGTACTTC	CASSPRTSERSYSYEQYF
TRBV10-3	16	-	TRBJ1-3	-	TGTGCCATCAGTGGTTCTTCCGTGAGCTCTGGAAACACCATATATTTT	CAISGSSVSSGNTIYF
TRBV20-1	13	-	TRBJ2-5	-	TGCAGTGCTCCCGACCCCGGGGTAGAGACCCAGTACTTC	CSAPDPGVETQYF
TRBV2	17	few	TRBJ2-6	-	TGTGCCAGCAGGTTAGGGGCACCTAGCTCTGGGGCCAACGTCCTGACTTTC	CASRLGAPSSGANVLTF
TRBV14	12	few	TRBJ2-7	-	TGTGCCAGCAGCCATGTATACTACGAGCAGTACTTC	CASSHVYYEQYF
TRBV6-1	12	-	TRBJ2-3	-	TGTGTCAGCAGTGGGTCCACAGATACGCAGTATTTT	CVSSGSTDTQYF
TRBV4-1	13	-	TRBJ1-1	-	TGCGCCAGTCGTCCGGTCCCGGGCGCTGAAGCTTTCTTT	CASRPVPGAEAFF
TRBV6-1	15	-	TRBJ1-6	TRBD1	TGTGCCAGCAGTGAGGGACAGGGTCTACATTCACCCCTCCACTTT	CASSEGQGLHSPLHF
TRBV30	12	-	TRBJ1-2	TRBD1	TGTGCCTGGAGCCGGACAGGGGATGGCTACACCTTC	CAWSRTGDGYTF
TRBV5-1	13	-	TRBJ1-1	-	TGCGCCAGCAGTCCCGACAGAGTGGGTGAAGCTTTCTTT	CASSPDRVGEAFF
TRBV2	19	-	TRBJ2-5	TRBD2	TGTGCCAGCAGTGAAGAATGGTTGACTAGCGGGGGGGAGAAAGAGACCCAGTACTTC	CASSEEWLTSGGEKETQYF
TRBV11-2	15	once	TRBJ1-2	-	TGTGCCAGCAGCTTAATGGGACTAGCTAACTATGGCTACACCTTC	CASSLMGLANYGYTF
TRBV11-2	16	-	TRBJ2-2	-	TGTGCCAGCAGCCCCGGTCGCCTAGCGTTTGCCGGGGAGCTGTTTTTT	CASSPGRLAFAGELFF
TRBV5-4	16	-	TRBJ2-3	TRBD2	TGTGCCAGCAGCCGTTTCACTAGCGGCAGCACAGATACGCAGTATTTT	CASSRFTSGSTDTQYF
TRBV2	13	many	TRBJ1-1	-	TGTGCCAGCAGTGAAGGTGGGGGCACTGAAGCTTTCTTT	CASSEGGGTEAFF
TRBV7-2	15	-	TRBJ2-7	TRBD1	TGTGCCAGCAGCTTAGCACGGGAGACAGGGGTGGAGCAGTACTTC	CASSLARETGVEQYF
TRBV10-3	15	-	TRBJ1-4	-	TGTGCCATCTCGGCAGGTGCATCAACTAATGAAAAACTGTTTTTT	CAISAGASTNEKLFF
TRBV11-2	15	-	TRBJ2-1	-	TGTGCCAGCAGCTTCAGTGGGACGGGTTCAAATGAGCAGTTCTTC	CASSFSGTGSNEQFF
TRBV29-1	14	few	TRBJ2-2	-	TGCAGCGTCCAGACCACAGGGCTGGCCGGGGAGCTGTTTTTT	CSVQTTGLAGELFF
TRBV27	12	few	TRBJ1-1	-	TGTGCCGGTCGTTGTTCGAACACTGAAGCTTTCTTT	CAGRCSNTEAFF
TRBV4-2	16	-	TRBJ2-1	TRBD2	TGTGCCAGCAGCCGCAAACTAGCGGGAGAGAACAATGAGCAGTTCTTC	CASSRKLAGENNEQFF
TRBV29-1	14	few	TRBJ1-2	-	TGCAGCGTTGGGCCTGGGGCAGGAAACTATGGCTACACCTTC	CSVGPGAGNYGYTF
TRBV6-1	13	few	TRBJ1-1	-	TGTGCCAGCAGGCTCCAATCTAACACTGAAGCTTTCTTT	CASRLQSNTEAFF
TRBV5-1	15	few	TRBJ1-2	TRBD1	TGCGCCAGCAGCTTGGGGGACAGTCTCGTCTATGGCTACACCTTC	CASSLGDSLVYGYTF
TRBV20-1	17	few	TRBJ2-1	TRBD2	TGCAGTGCTTCGGGACTAGCGGGGCAGACCTCCTACAATGAGCAGTTCTTC	CSASGLAGQTSYNEQFF
TRBV20-1	16	-	TRBJ1-3	-	TGCAGTGCTAGGCGGGAACGGGGTTACTCTGGAAACACCATATATTTT	CSARRERGYSGNTIYF
TRBV4-1	17	-	TRBJ2-5	-	TGCGCCAGCAGCCAAGATCGAGGCCGCACCCTCCAAGAGACCCAGTACTTC	CASSQDRGRTLQETQYF
TRBV12-3/TRBV12-4	15	few	TRBJ1-5	-	TGTGCCAGCAGTTTAGGGGCGGGAGCGGGGCAGCCCCAGCATTTT	CASSLGAGAGQPQHF
TRBV7-9	15	few	TRBJ2-4	TRBD1	TGTGCCAGCAGCTTAGAAGACAGGGGGAAAAACATTCAGTACTTC	CASSLEDRGKNIQYF
TRBV28	14	-	TRBJ2-3	-	TGTGCCAGCAGTCCCTTCGGCGAGGCAGATACGCAGTATTTT	CASSPFGEADTQYF
TRBV20-1	13	few	TRBJ2-3	-	TGCAGTGCTAGCGATCAGGGTTCAGATACGCAGTATTTT	CSASDQGSDTQYF
TRBV28	14	few	TRBJ2-7	-	TGTGCCAGCTTGCCCGGGGGGACATCCTACGAGCAGTACTTC	CASLPGGTSYEQYF
TRBV6-5	19	few	TRBJ1-2	TRBD1	TGTGCCAGCAGTTACTCTTTTTATGGGGTTGTGGGACAGGGGGCTGGCTACACCTTC	CASSYSFYGVVGQGAGYTF
TRBV20-1	17	-	TRBJ1-2	-	TGCAGTGCTAGCCTTTCCGGGACGGTCACTTCTAACTATGGCTACACCTTC	CSASLSGTVTSNYGYTF
TRBV20-1	15	-	TRBJ2-5	-	TGCAATGCTAGAGATAATCTAGGAGCTGGAGAGACCCAGTACTTC	CNARDNLGAGETQYF
TRBV3-1	14	-	TRBJ2-2	-	TGTGCCAGCAGCCAAGATCCCTGGACCGGGGAGCTGTTTTTT	CASSQDPWTGELFF
TRBV9	13	few	TRBJ1-2	TRBD1	TGTGCCAGCAGCACCTCGACAGGGTATGGCTACACCTTC	CASSTSTGYGYTF
TRBV5-1	13	-	TRBJ2-5	TRBD1	TGCGCCAGCAGCGGGACAGCCTTAGAGACCCAGTACTTC	CASSGTALETQYF
TRBV28	15	-	TRBJ2-4	-	TGTGCCAGCAGTTCCTGGGGGCAGGCCAAAAACATTCAGTACTTC	CASSSWGQAKNIQYF
TRBV10-3	13	-	TRBJ2-7	-	TGTGCCATCAGGGAGTTGGACGGGAGAGAGCAGTACTTC	CAIRELDGREQYF
TRBV20-1	11	-	TRBJ2-5	-	TGCAGTGCTAAAGGGCAAGAGACCCAGTACTTC	CSAKGQETQYF
TRBV9	15	few	TRBJ2-4	-	TGTGCCAGCAGCGTGGGCCTAGGGGGTTTTAACATTCAGTACTTC	CASSVGLGGFNIQYF
TRBV18	12	few	TRBJ2-1	-	TGTGCCAGCTCCGTTTGGAGGAATGAGCAGTTCTTC	CASSVWRNEQFF